The present T cell receptor beta chain was sequenced within a study of OX40 agonist ivuxolimab in advanced cancers. As for the study in general: Earlier anti-PD-1, anti-PD-L1 or anti-CTLA-4 therapy was permitted; around 40% had received some.

With autoimmune disease history or systemic immunosuppression, patients were excluded. TCRdb's copy holds only in-frame clones and misses some; the assay was immunoSEQ multiplex PCR. The table shows 65,000 to 90,000 clones, with under 95% occurring only once. This sequence originates from an adult with an advanced solid tumor such as melanoma, head and neck, liver or kidney cancer. Specimen: CD4+ or CD8+ T cells sorted from blood, collected in a trial of the OX40 agonist ivuxolimab.

CDR3 loop: CASSFTKTKGTGYEQYF. For the CDR3, the DNA is TGTGCCAGCAGCTTCACCAAAACCAAAGGGACCGGTTACGAGCAGTACTTC. V and J are TRBV7-9 and TRBJ2-7, with D perhaps assigned TRBD1 or TRBD2 (5 bases each). Germline values: CDR1 SEHNR, CDR2 FQNEAQ (reference sequence). The CDR3 consists of 17 residues. V lost 3 bases and J 4 bases, leaving 22 bases between the germline ends.